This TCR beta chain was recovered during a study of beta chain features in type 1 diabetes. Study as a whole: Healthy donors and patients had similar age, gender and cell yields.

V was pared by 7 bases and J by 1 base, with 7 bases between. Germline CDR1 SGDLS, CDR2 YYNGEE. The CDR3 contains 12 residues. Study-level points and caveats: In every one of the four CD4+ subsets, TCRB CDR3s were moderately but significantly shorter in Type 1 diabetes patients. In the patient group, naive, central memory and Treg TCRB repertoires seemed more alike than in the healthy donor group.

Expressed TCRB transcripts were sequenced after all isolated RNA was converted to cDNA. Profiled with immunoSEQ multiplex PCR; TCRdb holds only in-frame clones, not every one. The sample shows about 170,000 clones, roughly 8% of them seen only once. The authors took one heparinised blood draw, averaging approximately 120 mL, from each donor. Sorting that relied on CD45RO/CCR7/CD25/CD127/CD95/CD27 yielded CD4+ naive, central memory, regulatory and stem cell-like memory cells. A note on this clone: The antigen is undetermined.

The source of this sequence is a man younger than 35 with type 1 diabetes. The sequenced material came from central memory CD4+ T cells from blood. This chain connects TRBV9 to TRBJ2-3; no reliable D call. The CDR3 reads CASGRGTDTQYF. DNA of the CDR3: TGTGCCAGCGGCCGGGGCACAGATACGCAGTATTTT.